This is a list of T cell receptor beta chains from one sample in a study of T cell responses to AZD1222 COVID-19 vaccine. Sequencing used immunoSEQ multiplex PCR; TCRdb keeps in-frame clones, though not all of them. The sample has 140,000 to 150,000 clones; roughly 92% are singletons. The specimen was peripheral blood, collected on day 0 of AZD1222 vaccination. All receptors derive from an adult in good health. Both conserved end residues are trimmed from each CDR3. Fields, in order: V gene, J gene, CDR3 protein.

>TRBV7-6|TRBJ1-3
ASSLSRSSGNTIY
>TRBV6-5|TRBJ2-1
ASSRGGHNNEQF
>TRBV7-7|TRBJ2-5
ASSLQGRGTQY
>TRBV6-1|TRBJ2-7
ASSEKRDPSYEQY
>TRBV30|TRBJ1-5
ACSLEGSYQPQH
>TRBV7-7|TRBJ2-2
ASSPGTVTGELF
>TRBV6-5|TRBJ1-5
ASSSGRTNQPQH
>TRBV29-1|TRBJ1-2
SVYFGAGTGIYYGYT
>TRBV10-1|TRBJ2-7
ASNPRPGSEQY
>TRBV29-1|TRBJ2-1
SVVIPSYNEQF
>TRBV28|TRBJ1-1
ASNPGGTEAF
>TRBV14|TRBJ2-1
ASSDRRAPYNEQF
>TRBV24-1|TRBJ1-2
ATSGNGGNYGYT
>TRBV11-2|TRBJ1-2
ASSVGNYGYT
>TRBV5-6|TRBJ2-7
ASSLGLQGEYEQY
>TRBV9|TRBJ2-2
ASSYGLAGGPDTGELF
>TRBV5-1|TRBJ2-3
ASSLGLSTGDTQY
>TRBV7-9|TRBJ1-3
ASNNHSGNTIY
>TRBV28|TRBJ2-6
ASGSGANVLT
>TRBV3-1/TRBV3-2|TRBJ1-6
ASSHEGTDESYSPLH
>TRBV5-1|TRBJ2-3
ASSYGSSTDTQY
>TRBV6-5|TRBJ1-1
ASIEWGLGTEAF
>TRBV27|TRBJ2-3
ASSLRDRGTDTQY
>TRBV18|TRBJ1-4
ASSPSQGTPEKLF
>TRBV27|TRBJ2-3
ASSLPGDTQY
>TRBV6-5|TRBJ1-1
ASIMKKVNTEAF
>TRBV5-1|TRBJ2-2
ASSLGRDIVDTGELF
>TRBV5-1|TRBJ2-7
ASRATSGRAYEQY
>TRBV2|TRBJ2-1
ASSNRGLGAEQF
>TRBV7-2|TRBJ1-4
ASSPGDRPNEKLF
>TRBV19|TRBJ1-1
ASSPLYLVNTEAF
>TRBV2|TRBJ1-6
ASSSGTGGSPLH
>TRBV2|TRBJ2-1
ANRTSGRPSSYNEQF
>TRBV4-2|TRBJ1-2
ASSQDTGTGFYGYGYT
>TRBV5-6|TRBJ1-2
ASSLPGTGEDYT
>TRBV6-5|TRBJ2-3
ASLRRYSTDTQY
>TRBV6-5|TRBJ1-5
ASGQWVGQPQH
>TRBV5-6|TRBJ2-1
ASSLRDIQEQF
>TRBV14|TRBJ1-6
ASSQERWAGDSPLH
>TRBV2|TRBJ2-1
ASSEFWGNEQF
>TRBV29-1|TRBJ2-3
SASGIGSTDTQY
>TRBV28|TRBJ1-5
ASSLTGGRQPQH
>TRBV5-5|TRBJ1-6
ASSPRRGGDSPLH
>TRBV6-6|TRBJ2-3
ASSRGFRGVAVASTDTQY
>TRBV5-4|TRBJ1-1
ASSSPAEAF
>TRBV19|TRBJ2-1
ATRTSLYNEQF
>TRBV29-1|TRBJ1-2
SVEDRAGRRNGYT
>TRBV20-1|TRBJ2-7
SASSLLSSYEQY
>TRBV10-3|TRBJ2-3
AISGQAEHTDTQY
>TRBV28|TRBJ1-5
ASSHWESFSNQPQH
>TRBV13|TRBJ1-2
ASSVGGAHGYT